Presented here are 30 T cell receptor beta chains from one specimen sequenced in a study of blood T cell repertoires in COVID-19. Clones were read by immunoSEQ multiplex PCR, and TCRdb kept only the in-frame ones, dropping some. Of 70,000 to 85,000 clones in the sample, about 80% are singletons; the top ten hold 10% to 15%. Source material: peripheral blood. The origin of the receptors is an elderly man with acute or convalescent COVID-19.

The V call is TRBV5-8, the J call TRBJ1-2, with 7 positions matching TRBD1. The length of the CDR3 is 15 residues. Germline CDR1 SGHTS, CDR2 YDEGEE. Losses at the gene ends were 3 bases for V and 4 bases for J; bases not matched to a gene: 9. This CDR3 reads CASSSDRVRGYGYTF. The CDR3 DNA reads as TGTGCCAGCAGCTCTGACAGGGTCAGGGGCTATGGCTACACCTTC. The variable domain in full, with the rest retrieved from reference TRBV5-8 and TRBJ1-2, is EAGVTQSPTHLIKTRGQQATLRCSPISGHTSVYWYQQALGLGLQFLLWYDEGEERNRGNFPPRFSGRQFPNYSSELNVNALELEDSALYLCASSSDRVRGYGYTFGSGTRLTVV.

The chain joins TRBV19 to TRBJ1-2; unclear D gene. The CDR3 covers 14 residues. The germline CDR1 and CDR2 sequences are LNHDA and SQIVND (reference sequence). Trimming took 0 bases from V and 5 from J, leaving 10 bases between them. The CDR3 region is CASSIELGAYGYTF. In nucleotides, the CDR3 is TGTGCCAGTAGTATAGAACTGGGAGCTTATGGCTACACCTTC.

The J gene is TRBJ1-2, the V gene TRBV15; TRBD1 might be the D (5 bases). The V and J ends lost 0 bases and 7 bases respectively, with 12 bases between them. Germline lookup yields CDR1 LNHNV and CDR2 YYDKDF (reference sequence). The CDR3 extends over 14 amino acids. The CDR3 loop reads CATSRDRGEGGYTF. The CDR3 region has the DNA TGTGCCACCAGCAGAGATCGGGGGGAGGGTGGCTACACCTTC.

This clone was detected only a few times. The chain recombines TRBV7-9 with TRBJ1-3; D not certain. V lost 5 bases, J lost 2 bases, and 10 bases lay in between. The CDR3 has 14 amino acids. Germline assignment: CDR1 SEHNR and CDR2 FQNEAQ (reference sequence). CDR3 DNA sequence: TGTGCCAGCAGCGAGGATCGGGCTGGAAACACCATATATTTT. Translated: CASSEDRAGNTIYF. The full variable domain, in which reference TRBV7-9 and TRBJ1-3 provide the parts outside the CDR3, is DTGVSQNPRHKITKRGQNVTFRCDPISEHNRLYWYRQTLGQGPEFLTYFQNEAQLEKSRLLSDRFSAERPKGSFSTLEIQRTEQGDSAMYLCASSEDRAGNTIYFGEGSWLTVV.

The V gene is TRBV11-2, the J gene TRBJ2-5, with 7 bases aligning to TRBD2. CDR3 size: 14 residues. Germline V gene sequence: CDR1 SGHAT, CDR2 FQNNGV. V was clipped by 0 bases and J by 3 bases; unmatched bases: 1. Here the CDR3 reads CASSLELAKETQYF. The CDR3 nucleotides read TGTGCCAGCAGCTTAGAACTAGCGAAAGAGACCCAGTACTTC.

The rearrangement links TRBV11-2 to TRBJ1-1; D perhaps matches TRBD1 (5 bases). With 1 base removed from V and 4 bases from J, the gap between germline ends came to 10 bases. This CDR3 spans 14 amino acids. The V gene's germline CDR1 is SGHAT and CDR2 FQNNGV. The CDR3 sequence is CASSLGDRITEAFF. The CDR3 DNA reads as TGTGCCAGCAGCTTAGGAGACAGAATCACTGAAGCTTTCTTT.

The rearrangement joins TRBV5-1 to TRBJ1-1; the match to TRBD1 covers 10 bases. This CDR3 comprises 14 residues. CDR1 and CDR2 (germline): SGHRS, YFSETQ. Germline trimming cut 4 bases from V and 4 bases from J; bases unmatched to any gene: 4. The CDR3 sequence: CASSGDRGVTEAFF. CDR3 nucleotides: TGCGCCAGCAGCGGGGACAGGGGTGTCACTGAAGCTTTCTTT.

J is TRBJ1-1 and V is TRBV5-6, with D maybe TRBD1 (6 bases). Trimming cost V 0 bases and J 1 base, with 10 bases left between them. The CDR3 length is 15 residues. CDR1 SGHDT and CDR2 YYEEEE come from the germline V gene. CDR3 protein: CASSLAGGRNTEAFF. The CDR3 nucleotides are TGTGCCAGCAGCTTGGCCGGGGGGCGGAACACTGAAGCTTTCTTT.

This sequence joins TRBV20-1 and TRBJ2-5; 9 bases are shared with TRBD2. The CDR3 is made up of 14 amino acids. Trimming cost V 3 bases and J 5 bases; bases outside gene matches: 7. CDR1 is DFQATT and CDR2 is SNEGSKA in the germline V gene (reference sequence). The CDR3, as DNA: TGCAGTGCTAGTGCGCGGGGGGGCCGGGAGACCCAGTACTTC. Encoded protein: CSASARGGRETQYF.

The chain combines TRBV12-3 or TRBV12-4 with TRBJ1-1, with a tentative D call TRBD1 (5 bases). This CDR3 has 12 residues. V gave up 2 bases and J gave up 10 bases, with 11 bases separating them. CDR3 sequence: CASSLPRAGAFF. CDR3 nucleotides: TGTGCCAGCAGTTTACCCAGGGCTGGAGCTTTCTTT.

The chain employs TRBV2 and TRBJ1-6; 8 bases fit TRBD1. The CDR3 covers 14 residues. Germline-derived CDR1 and CDR2 are SNHLY and FYNNEI. The V and J ends lost 5 bases and 10 bases, in that order; junction bases with no gene match: 7. The CDR3 DNA sequence: TGTGCCAGCAGTAAGGACAGGGAGAGGTCACCCCTCCACTTT. This codes for CASSKDRERSPLHF.

The chain joins TRBV2 to TRBJ2-7; D is possibly TRBD1 (5 bases). The V and J ends lost 2 bases and 2 bases respectively, with 10 bases between them. The germline gives CDR1 SNHLY, CDR2 FYNNEI. This CDR3 is 14 amino acids long. In DNA, the CDR3 is TGTGCCAGCAGTGAACAGGGTGGAACCTACGAGCAGTACTTC. Residues: CASSEQGGTYEQYF.

The chain couples TRBV5-6 to TRBJ1-2, with D unresolved. Germline V gene lookup returns CDR1 SGHDT and CDR2 YYEEEE. V shed 7 bases and J shed 2 bases, with 15 bases lying between them. CDR3 length: 14 amino acids. CDR3 amino acids: CASSVGSGNYGYTF. CDR3 coding DNA: TGTGCCAGCTCTGTCGGGTCGGGGAACTATGGCTACACCTTC.

The V and J genes are TRBV9 and TRBJ2-1, with TRBD1 as a possible D gene (5 bases). CDR1 is SGDLS, CDR2 YYNGEE, per germline. V was cut by 1 base and J by 10 bases, with 9 bases left in between. CDR3 length equals 12 residues. CDR3 sequence reads: CASSVLGAEQFF. CDR3 coding DNA: TGTGCCAGCAGCGTATTAGGGGCCGAGCAGTTCTTC.

The chain links TRBV3-1 (or the pseudogene TRBV3-2) to TRBJ2-1; TRBD2 matches at 15 bases. The CDR3 runs to 16 residues. CDR1 is LGHDT and CDR2 is YNNKEL in the germline V gene (reference sequence). V shed 5 bases and J 9 bases; nucleotides not matched to a gene: 8. The CDR3: CASSSRTSGGAGEQFF. DNA for the CDR3: TGTGCCAGCAGCTCCCGGACTAGCGGGGGGGCTGGTGAGCAGTTCTTC.

The chain combines TRBV6-6 with TRBJ2-7; 11 bases match TRBD2. Germline values: CDR1 MNHNY, CDR2 SVGAGI (reference sequence). The CDR3 is 16 residues long. V was clipped by 3 bases and J by 4 bases; unmatched bases: 8. The CDR3 here is CASSYNRIAGGYEQYF. CDR3 coding DNA: TGTGCCAGCAGTTATAACCGTATAGCGGGGGGGTACGAGCAGTACTTC.

J is TRBJ2-3 and V is TRBV9, with a tentative D call TRBD2 (6 bases). V lost 3 bases and J 4 bases, leaving 9 bases between the germline ends. Germline values: CDR1 SGDLS, CDR2 YYNGEE. The CDR3 totals 13 residues. In DNA, the CDR3 is TGTGCCAGCAGCGAGTGGGGGGCAGATACGCAGTATTTT. Its protein is CASSEWGADTQYF.

This clone was seen a few times. This chain joins TRBV5-1 and TRBJ2-1; TRBD2 agrees at 11 bases. Germline CDR1 SGHRS, CDR2 YFSETQ. V lost 2 bases and J lost 9; bases outside the gene matches: 4. There are 14 residues in the CDR3. CDR3 loop: CASSLPGTSGEQFF. In DNA form, the CDR3 reads TGCGCCAGCAGCTTACCCGGGACTAGCGGTGAGCAGTTCTTC.

This chain joins TRBV5-1 and TRBJ1-1, with 8 bases lining up with TRBD1. The trim removed 3 bases at V and 3 bases at J, leaving 4 bases unmatched. Looked up from germline, CDR1 is SGHRS and CDR2 is YFSETQ. The CDR3 totals 14 residues. The CDR3 sequence is CASSSSGGYTEAFF. In DNA, the CDR3 is TGCGCCAGCAGCTCATCAGGGGGCTACACTGAAGCTTTCTTT.

CDR3 residues: CASSLNTGYTGELFF. CDR3 bases: TGTGCCAGCAGCTTAAATACAGGGTACACCGGGGAGCTGTTTTTT. The chain joins TRBV7-3 to TRBJ2-2, with a possible D match to TRBD1 (6 bases). Germline V gives CDR1 SGHTA, CDR2 FQGTGA. V lost 1 base, J lost 3 bases, and 9 bases lay in between. The CDR3 is made up of 15 amino acids.

The J gene is TRBJ2-1, the V gene TRBV6-5; a weak D match, TRBD2 (5 bases). The germline gives CDR1 MNHEY, CDR2 SVGAGI. Trimming cost V 8 bases and J 0 bases, with 14 bases left between them. The CDR3 is 15 amino acids. The chain's CDR3 is CASWTAGSSYNEQFF. The CDR3 DNA sequence: TGTGCCAGCTGGACGGCGGGCAGCTCCTACAATGAGCAGTTCTTC.

V gene TRBV3-1 (or the pseudogene TRBV3-2) combines with J gene TRBJ2-4, with a possible D match to TRBD1 (6 bases). This CDR3 contains 16 residues. With 0 bases removed from V and 4 bases from J, the gap between germline ends came to 13 bases. In germline, CDR1 is LGHDT, CDR2 YNNKEL (reference sequence). CDR3 sequence reads: CASSQDRGGVKNIQYF. The CDR3 DNA follows: TGTGCCAGCAGCCAAGATCGAGGGGGAGTAAAAAACATTCAGTACTTC.

The V call is TRBV5-6, the J call TRBJ1-2; no clear D gene. With 0 bases removed from V and 5 bases from J, the gap between germline ends came to 8 bases. This CDR3 has 13 amino acids. Germline lookup yields CDR1 SGHDT and CDR2 YYEEEE. The CDR3 nucleotides are TGTGCCAGCAGCTTGGAGACATCGTATGGCTACACCTTC. It is translated as CASSLETSYGYTF.

This clone was seen a single time. Written as DNA, the CDR3 is TGTGCCAGCAGCTCGGGGGGGGCCTCCTACGAGCAGTACTTC. It translates to CASSSGGASYEQYF. The chain combines TRBV7-9 with TRBJ2-7, with 8 bases aligning to TRBD2. The CDR3 is 14 residues long. Losses at the gene ends were 4 bases for V and 0 bases for J; bases not matched to a gene: 2. CDR1 and CDR2 from the germline V gene are SEHNR and FQNEAQ (reference sequence).

The sample holds a few counts of this clone. The chain is built from TRBV27 and TRBJ1-1; 8 nucleotides align to TRBD1. Germline V gene data show CDR1 as MNHEY and CDR2 as SMNVEV (reference sequence). Trimming at V came to 5 bases and at J to 4 bases, leaving 6 bases not matched to a gene. This CDR3 spans 14 amino acids. The CDR3: CASSSRGLGTEAFF. CDR3 bases: TGTGCCAGCAGTAGCAGGGGGCTAGGCACTGAAGCTTTCTTT.

V and J are TRBV5-1 and TRBJ1-3; D is possibly TRBD1 (5 bases). The V and J ends lost 0 bases and 3 bases respectively, with 13 bases between them. CDR3 size: 16 residues. Germline CDR1 reads SGHRS; CDR2 reads YFSETQ. CDR3 nucleotide sequence: TGCGCCAGCAGCTTGGTTCCAGGGTCGTTTGGAAACACCATATATTTT. Its translation is CASSLVPGSFGNTIYF.

Here the CDR3 DNA reads TGCGCCAGCAGCTTGCACACCAACACTGAAGCTTTCTTT. Encoded protein: CASSLHTNTEAFF. The J gene is TRBJ1-1, the V gene TRBV5-1; D uncertain. Trimming removed 1 base at V and 2 bases at J, with 6 bases between. From germline, CDR1 is SGHRS and CDR2 YFSETQ. This CDR3 region has 13 residues.

The chain employs TRBV6-5 and TRBJ2-7, with TRBD1 matching over 9 bases. V lost 6 bases and J lost 2; bases outside the gene matches: 8. Per the germline V gene, CDR1 is MNHEY and CDR2 is SVGAGI. CDR3 length: 15 amino acids. The CDR3 bases are TGTGCCAGCAGGACCGCCGGGACAGGGCCCTACGAGCAGTACTTC. Translated: CASRTAGTGPYEQYF.

This clone was counted once. Written as DNA, the CDR3 is TGTGCCAGCAGCCAAGATTGGGGGGTGACCTATGGCTACACCTTC. Translating gives CASSQDWGVTYGYTF. This chain uses TRBV3-1 (or the pseudogene TRBV3-2) with TRBJ1-2, with TRBD1 as a possible D gene (5 bases). The germline V gene encodes CDR1 LGHDT and CDR2 YNNKEL (reference sequence). CDR3 length: 15 amino acids. Trimming took 0 bases from V and 4 from J, leaving 12 bases between them.

In nucleotides, the CDR3 is TGTGCCAGCTCACCATCCCCGGGGGTTCCCTATGGCTACACCTTC. It specifies CASSPSPGVPYGYTF. The rearrangement joins TRBV18 to TRBJ1-2; tentatively, D is TRBD1 (5 bases). The CDR3 length is 15 residues. Germline V lookup: CDR1 KGHSH, CDR2 LQKENI. The germline V and J ends were trimmed by 2 bases and 4 bases, with 14 bases remaining between them.